The 4 T cell receptor beta chains given below trace back to one sample, sequenced in a study of T cells in localized non-small cell lung cancer. Profiling relied on immunoSEQ multiplex PCR, and the TCRdb table lists in-frame clones only, not all of them. The sample contains a few thousand clones, 20% to 30% of which appear only once. Specimen: lung tumor tissue, collected before any cancer treatment. The receptors here all came from a female donor of 60 years or more with stage I lung adenocarcinoma.

This clone was counted a single time. The chain carries TRBV18 and TRBJ2-1; TRBD2 agrees at 8 bases. Looked up from germline, CDR1 is KGHSH and CDR2 is LQKENI. CDR3 length: 17 amino acids. Losses at the gene ends were 6 bases for V and 7 bases for J; bases not matched to a gene: 17. The CDR3 region has the DNA TGTGCCAGCTCCGCGAACCCTATAGCGGGAACGGGGAATGAGCAGTTCTTC. Translating it yields CASSANPIAGTGNEQFF.

The chain employs TRBV30 and TRBJ1-2, with 7 bases aligning to TRBD1. CDR3 length: 12 amino acids. CDR1 is GTSNPN and CDR2 is SVGIG in the germline V gene (reference sequence). V lost 6 bases and J lost 10; bases outside the gene matches: 11. CDR3 DNA sequence: TGTGCCTGCCGGGACAGATATATGGCCTACACCTTC. The encoded protein is CACRDRYMAYTF.

This clone was seen only a few times. V gene TRBV11-3 combines with J gene TRBJ2-6, with TRBD1 as a possible D gene (6 bases). Germline V lookup: CDR1 SGHNT, CDR2 YENEEA. This CDR3 region has 15 residues. Between the trimmed V and J ends, which lost 5 bases and 4 bases, there was a span of 12 bases. The CDR3: CASSPAGAGANVLTF. CDR3 coding DNA: TGTGCCAGCAGCCCCGCAGGGGCCGGGGCCAACGTCCTGACTTTC. Full variable domain (outside the CDR3, taken from reference TRBV11-3 and TRBJ2-6): EAGVVQSPRYKIIEKKQPVAFWCNPISGHNTLYWYLQNLGQGPELLIRYENEEAVDDSQLPKDRFSAERLKGVDSTLKIQPAELGDSAVYLCASSPAGAGANVLTFGAGSRLTVL.

This clone was seen more than once but under ten times. The V call is TRBV11-3, the J call TRBJ2-7; the D gene is possibly TRBD1 (6 bases). The length of the CDR3 is 15 residues. V was pared by 2 bases and J by 5 bases, with 16 bases between. Germline values: CDR1 SGHNT, CDR2 YENEEA. CDR3 nucleotides: TGTGCCAGCAGCTTACCCCAGGGGCCGGCAGACGAGCAGTACTTC. Translated: CASSLPQGPADEQYF.